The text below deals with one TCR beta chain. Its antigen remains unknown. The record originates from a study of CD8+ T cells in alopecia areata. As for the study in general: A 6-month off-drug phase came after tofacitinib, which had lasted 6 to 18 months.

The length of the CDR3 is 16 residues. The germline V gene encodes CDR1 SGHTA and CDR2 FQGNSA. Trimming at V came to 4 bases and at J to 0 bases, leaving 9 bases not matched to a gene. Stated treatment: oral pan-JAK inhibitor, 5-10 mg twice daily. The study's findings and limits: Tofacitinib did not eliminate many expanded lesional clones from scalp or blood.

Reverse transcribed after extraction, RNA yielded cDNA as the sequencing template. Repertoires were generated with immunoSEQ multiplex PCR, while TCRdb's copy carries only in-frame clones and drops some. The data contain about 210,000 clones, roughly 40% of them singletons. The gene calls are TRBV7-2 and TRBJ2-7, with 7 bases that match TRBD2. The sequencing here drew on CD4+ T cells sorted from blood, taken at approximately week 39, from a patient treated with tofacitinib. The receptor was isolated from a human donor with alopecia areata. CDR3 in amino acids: CASSSPGGLPSYEQYF. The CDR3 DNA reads TGTGCCAGCAGCTCCCCTGGGGGACTACCCTCCTACGAGCAGTACTTC.